The T cell receptor beta chain described here comes from a study of cytomegalovirus exposure and HLA in healthy donors. Overall study findings and caveats: 164 TCR beta chains were listed as cytomegalovirus-associated. Previously analyzed data showed that most TCR beta V segments were productive at a frequency of about 90% or about 30%. Donor immune exposure was known only as CMV serostatus.

On this clone itself: Antigen unknown.

The PCR contained 60 Vbeta and 13 Jbeta primers. Data came from immunoSEQ multiplex PCR; TCRdb stores just in-frame clones and leaves some out. The sample yields some 160,000 clones, less than 9.5% seen once. The germline V gene encodes CDR1 SGHDT and CDR2 YYEEEE. This CDR3 spans 15 amino acids. Trimming at V came to 0 bases and at J to 3 bases, leaving 3 bases not matched to a gene. The sample was PBMCs. V gene TRBV5-6 combines with J gene TRBJ2-3; 8 positions match TRBD2. The TCR sequence derives from a male donor in good health and CMV-seronegative. DNA for the CDR3: TGTGCCAGCAGCTTGGAGCGGGGGTGGACAGATACGCAGTATTTT. This translates into CASSLERGWTDTQYF.